This is a list of T cell receptor beta chains from one sample in a study of shared clonotypes between healthy human individuals. Produced via immunoSEQ multiplex PCR; TCRdb's table is partial and in-frame only. This table has about a million clones, about 75% appearing once. Sequenced input: memory CD4+ T cells sorted from blood. Receptors originate from a man younger than 35 in good health. Each CDR3 is given without its conserved first and last residue. Clone size is shown for a subset of rows, as once, few, many or a class of expanded clone.

-	TRBV30	TRBJ1-2	AWSTGANYGYT
few	TRBV5-6	TRBJ2-1	ASSSEALATDNEQF
-	TRBV7-2	TRBJ2-2	ASSLTPGLAATGELF
-	TRBV7-3	TRBJ2-2	ASSPEGQGGVFTGELF
-	TRBV6-5	TRBJ2-7	ASRTGTGSYEQY
few	TRBV2	TRBJ2-7	ASKRGQDSYEQY
-	TRBV5-1	TRBJ1-3	ASSRGTGAGNTIY
-	TRBV29-1	TRBJ1-2	SVEGKGLSYGYT
few	TRBV18	TRBJ2-3	ASSPIAGVGTDTQY
-	TRBV4-3	TRBJ1-2	ASSQDSSQGYGYT
-	TRBV9	TRBJ2-2	ASSLPRQKNTGELF
-	TRBV5-4	TRBJ2-3	ASSLASRGRGTDTQY
few	TRBV7-2	TRBJ1-5	ASSLNSNQPQH
once	TRBV5-1	TRBJ1-2	ASSVGHSYGYT
-	TRBV2	TRBJ2-3	ASRKLAGGLLSTDTQY
-	TRBV4-3	TRBJ2-7	ASSQADRGHYEQY
-	TRBV5-6	TRBJ1-1	ASSLVAGVNTEAF
-	TRBV19	TRBJ1-5	ASSLRTGGSNQPQH
-	TRBV30	TRBJ1-1	AWSQENTEAF
many	TRBV10-2	TRBJ2-2	ASSESGITGELF
-	TRBV30	TRBJ2-7	AWRDRGPYEQY
few	TRBV30	TRBJ1-2	AWSTGYGYT
-	TRBV7-9	TRBJ2-7	ASSRPGDRGFHEQY
-	TRBV6-1	TRBJ1-2	ASSESRGLLGYT